This entry lists 24 T cell receptor beta chains sequenced from one sample in a study of neoadjuvant nivolumab and ipilimumab in lung cancer. Using immunoSEQ multiplex PCR, the repertoire was profiled, and TCRdb retains in-frame clones only, with some absent. Of about 27,000 clones in the sample, about 70% were seen once. The sample was tumor tissue, taken after neoadjuvant nivolumab, alone or with ipilimumab, at or shortly before surgery. The source of these receptors is an adult with non-small cell lung cancer.

This chain joins TRBV10-3 and TRBJ2-3; a possible D gene is TRBD2 (6 bases). Deletions cut 3 bases from V and 2 bases from J, with 15 bases between. This CDR3 contains 16 residues. The germline V gene encodes CDR1 ENHRY and CDR2 SYGVKD. CDR3 DNA sequence: TGTGCCATCAGTGATCGAGTCGGGGGATACACAGATACGCAGTATTTT. Translating gives CAISDRVGGYTDTQYF.

This clone was detected a few times. This chain links TRBV2 with TRBJ1-2; 7 positions agree with TRBD1. The V gene end was trimmed by 6 bases and the J gene end by 5 bases; junction bases not matched to a gene: 6. The CDR3 is made up of 13 amino acids. Per germline, CDR1 SNHLY and CDR2 FYNNEI. Here the CDR3 DNA reads TGTGCCAGCAGGCTCAGGGGGGAATATGGCTACACCTTC. This gives the protein CASRLRGEYGYTF.

The rearrangement uses TRBV6-1 and TRBJ1-1; 7 nucleotides align to TRBD1. The junction had 4 bases not matched to a gene; V was cut back by 8 bases and J by 1 base. This CDR3 has 13 residues. Germline values: CDR1 MNHNS, CDR2 SASEGT. In nucleotides, the CDR3 is TGTGCCAGCCCCCGGGACAGGAACACTGAAGCTTTCTTT. Its protein product is CASPRDRNTEAFF.

V and J are TRBV27 and TRBJ1-4; D gene unclear. Germline V gene lookup returns CDR1 MNHEY and CDR2 SMNVEV (reference sequence). The CDR3 runs to 14 residues. V was shortened by 5 bases and J by 5 bases, with 12 bases between the two germline ends. The chain's CDR3 is CASSPNRENEKLFF. CDR3 nucleotides: TGTGCCAGCAGTCCCAACAGAGAGAATGAAAAACTGTTTTTT.

The chain links TRBV5-1 to TRBJ2-3; the match to TRBD1 covers 9 bases. Germline CDR1 is SGHRS and CDR2 is YFSETQ. J gave up 1 base and V 4 bases, and 1 base lay outside the gene matches. This CDR3 spans 14 amino acids. CDR3 protein: CASSRDRGTDTQYF. Here the CDR3 DNA reads TGCGCCAGCAGCCGGGACAGGGGCACAGATACGCAGTATTTT.

This chain joins TRBV6-6 and TRBJ1-1, with unresolved D. From germline, CDR1 is MNHNY and CDR2 SVGAGI (reference sequence). There are 15 residues in the CDR3. Trimming left V 0 bases short and J 0 bases short, with 8 bases between. The CDR3: CASSYSAGLNTEAFF. The CDR3 DNA reads as TGTGCCAGCAGTTACTCAGCGGGCCTGAACACTGAAGCTTTCTTT.

The gene calls are TRBV7-2 and TRBJ1-6; D is unresolved. There are 16 residues in the CDR3. V was clipped by 5 bases and J by 0 bases, with 11 bases between them. Germline assignment: CDR1 SGHTA and CDR2 FQGNSA. In nucleotides, the CDR3 is TGTGCCAGCAGCGTCGTAGCTAGCTCCTATAATTCACCCCTCCACTTT. Translation: CASSVVASSYNSPLHF.

This clone was detected only once. The chain carries TRBV5-6 and TRBJ1-2; TRBD1 agrees at 8 bases. The trim removed 5 bases at V and 4 bases at J, leaving 4 bases unmatched. Germline CDR1 reads SGHDT; CDR2 reads YYEEEE. This CDR3 region has 13 residues. The CDR3 is CASRPTGVYGYTF. CDR3 in DNA: TGTGCCAGCAGGCCGACAGGGGTCTATGGCTACACCTTC.

The J gene is TRBJ2-3, the V gene TRBV15; TRBD2 matches at 14 bases. This CDR3 region has 16 residues. V dropped 5 bases and J dropped 4; count of bases not matched to a gene: 5. The V gene's germline CDR1 is LNHNV and CDR2 YYDKDF (reference sequence). In DNA form, the CDR3 reads TGTGCCACCAGCGCCGGACTAGCGGGGGGCGCAGATACGCAGTATTTT. It specifies CATSAGLAGGADTQYF.

V usage is TRBV5-1 and J usage is TRBJ2-1; 14 nucleotides agree with TRBD2. V was clipped by 0 bases and J by 8 bases; unmatched bases: 4. Germline CDR1 SGHRS, CDR2 YFSETQ. The length of the CDR3 is 16 residues. This CDR3 reads CASSLVGTSGGDEQFF. The CDR3 DNA reads as TGCGCCAGCAGCTTGGTCGGGACTAGCGGGGGCGATGAGCAGTTCTTC.

This chain connects TRBV9 to TRBJ2-7; D remains unclear. V lost 0 bases to trimming and J lost 4 bases, with 11 bases between them. Germline loops: CDR1 SGDLS, CDR2 YYNGEE. The CDR3 totals 14 residues. The CDR3: CASSVAQEAYEQYF. In nucleotides, the CDR3 is TGTGCCAGCAGCGTAGCTCAGGAAGCTTACGAGCAGTACTTC. The full variable domain, its missing parts supplied by reference TRBV9 and TRBJ2-7, is DSGVTQTPKHLITATGQRVTLRCSPRSGDLSVYWYQQSLDQGLQFLIQYYNGEERAKGNILERFSAQQFPDLHSELNLSSLELGDSALYFCASSVAQEAYEQYFGPGTRLTVT.

This clone occurred a few times. The chain links TRBV28 to TRBJ1-2; D gene uncertain. CDR3 size: 13 residues. V gave up 3 bases and J gave up 3 bases, with 8 bases separating them. Germline V lookup: CDR1 MDHEN, CDR2 SYDVKM. The CDR3 bases are TGTGCCAGCAGTTTTCGGGGTCACTATGGCTACACCTTC. Protein sequence: CASSFRGHYGYTF.

With respect to this clone: The junction departs from germline at one end; a sequencing error may be responsible. V usage is TRBV5-1 and J usage is TRBJ2-3; 8 nucleotides match TRBD2. Germline V lookup: CDR1 SGHRS, CDR2 YFSETQ. This CDR3 has 14 residues. CDR3 loop: CGSRAGGPTDTQYF. CDR3 DNA: TGTGGATCTCGCGCGGGGGGTCCCACAGATACGCAGTATTTT. The complete variable domain, with remaining parts taken from reference TRBV5-1 and TRBJ2-3, reads KAGVTQTPRYLIKTRGQQVTLSCSPISGHRSVSWYQQTPGQGLQFLFEYFSETQRNKGNFPGRFSGRQFSNSRSEMNVSTLELGDSALYLCGSRAGGPTDTQYFGPGTRLTVL.

The rearrangement joins TRBV11-1 to TRBJ1-2; D gene uncertain. Germline values: CDR1 SGHAT, CDR2 FQDESV (reference sequence). CDR3 size: 13 residues. Trimming cost V 3 bases and J 1 base, with 6 bases left between them. Here the CDR3 DNA reads TGTGCCAGCAGCTTCGAGAGTAACTATGGCTACACCTTC. Protein sequence: CASSFESNYGYTF.

The chain carries TRBV6-1 and TRBJ2-7, with a possible D match to TRBD1 (5 bases). CDR3 size: 13 residues. CDR1 is MNHNS, CDR2 SASEGT, per germline. V was trimmed by 10 bases and J by 0 bases, leaving 13 bases between them. The CDR3 protein is CAIQDSVSYEQYF. Here the CDR3 DNA reads TGTGCCATACAAGACAGTGTCTCCTACGAGCAGTACTTC.

The rearrangement joins TRBV30 to TRBJ1-2; no definite D call. The CDR3 contains 12 residues. Trimming cost V 2 bases and J 5 bases, with 9 bases left between them. Germline CDR1 GTSNPN, CDR2 SVGIG (reference sequence). This chain's CDR3 is CAWSSGPYGYTF. The DNA for the CDR3 is TGTGCCTGGAGTTCCGGACCATATGGCTACACCTTC.

V and J are TRBV5-1 and TRBJ2-5; D is uncertain. CDR1 and CDR2 (germline): SGHRS, YFSETQ. V dropped 3 bases and J dropped 3 bases, with 15 bases sitting between them. This CDR3 contains 15 residues. The CDR3 sequence: CASSSTQTGKETQYF. CDR3 DNA sequence: TGCGCCAGCAGCTCAACCCAAACCGGAAAAGAGACCCAGTACTTC. The entire variable domain, with the rest obtained from reference TRBV5-1 and TRBJ2-5, is as follows: KAGVTQTPRYLIKTRGQQVTLSCSPISGHRSVSWYQQTPGQGLQFLFEYFSETQRNKGNFPGRFSGRQFSNSRSEMNVSTLELGDSALYLCASSSTQTGKETQYFGPGTRLLVL.

The chain is built from TRBV6-1 and TRBJ2-2, with D possibly being TRBD2 (5 bases). This CDR3 contains 12 residues. The ends were cut back, 7 bases at V and 4 bases at J, with 7 bases in the middle. Germline V gene lookup returns CDR1 MNHNS and CDR2 SASEGT. CDR3 in DNA: TGTGCCAGCAAGGAGGCCACCGGGGAGCTGTTTTTT. It codes for CASKEATGELFF.

The chain joins TRBV5-1 to TRBJ2-1; 9 bases are shared with TRBD2. V was clipped by 4 bases and J by 4 bases; unmatched bases: 6. Germline V CDR1 and CDR2: SGHRS, YFSETQ. The CDR3 is made up of 15 amino acids. The CDR3 region has the DNA TGCGCCAGCAGCCCTCGACTAGCGGTATACAATGAGCAGTTCTTC. Amino acids: CASSPRLAVYNEQFF.

This rearrangement joins TRBV10-3 to TRBJ2-7; D possibly matches TRBD1 or TRBD2 (5 bases each). Deletions cut 3 bases from V and 1 base from J, with 25 bases between. Germline CDR1 is ENHRY and CDR2 is SYGVKD. The CDR3 consists of 19 residues. CDR3 residues: CAISDPYGNSGTDSYEQYF. In nucleotides, the CDR3 is TGTGCCATCAGTGACCCTTATGGTAACTCCGGGACGGATTCCTACGAGCAGTACTTC.

The chain is built from TRBV10-3 and TRBJ1-1; D gene unclear. The CDR3 spans 13 residues. CDR1 is ENHRY and CDR2 is SYGVKD in the germline V gene. V was shortened by 4 bases and J by 0 bases, with 6 bases between the two germline ends. The CDR3 DNA sequence: TGTGCCATCAGTGGGGCGATGAACACTGAAGCTTTCTTT. This encodes CAISGAMNTEAFF.

V and J are TRBV5-6 and TRBJ2-5, with D possibly matching TRBD2 (5 bases). CDR3 length: 14 residues. V shed 4 bases and J shed 0 bases, with 10 bases lying between them. Per germline, CDR1 SGHDT and CDR2 YYEEEE. The CDR3 DNA sequence: TGTGCCAGCAGCACCCCGGGGAACCAAGAGACCCAGTACTTC. It encodes CASSTPGNQETQYF.

The genes are TRBV11-2 and TRBJ2-1, with D maybe TRBD2 (6 bases). This CDR3 has 14 amino acids. Germline CDR1 and CDR2: SGHAT and FQNNGV. The V end lost 2 bases, the J end lost 9 bases, and 14 bases lay between the germline ends. The CDR3 region has the DNA TGTGCCAGCAGCTTAAGGCCTAGGAGGGGTGAGCAGTTCTTC. Protein sequence: CASSLRPRRGEQFF. The entire variable domain, with the rest obtained from reference TRBV11-2 and TRBJ2-1, is as follows: EAGVAQSPRYKIIEKRQSVAFWCNPISGHATLYWYQQILGQGPKLLIQFQNNGVVDDSQLPKDRFSAERLKGVDSTLKIQPAKLEDSAVYLCASSLRPRRGEQFFGPGTRLTVL.

The rearrangement links TRBV4-1 to TRBJ1-1, with D possibly matching TRBD1 (6 bases). Per germline, CDR1 MGHRA and CDR2 YSYEKL. The CDR3 extends over 18 amino acids. Trimming stripped 3 bases from V and 6 bases from J, with 26 bases between. The CDR3 is CASSQSLGALYLGPEAFF. The CDR3 bases are TGCGCCAGCAGCCAGAGCCTGGGGGCGCTTTATCTGGGCCCTGAAGCTTTCTTT.